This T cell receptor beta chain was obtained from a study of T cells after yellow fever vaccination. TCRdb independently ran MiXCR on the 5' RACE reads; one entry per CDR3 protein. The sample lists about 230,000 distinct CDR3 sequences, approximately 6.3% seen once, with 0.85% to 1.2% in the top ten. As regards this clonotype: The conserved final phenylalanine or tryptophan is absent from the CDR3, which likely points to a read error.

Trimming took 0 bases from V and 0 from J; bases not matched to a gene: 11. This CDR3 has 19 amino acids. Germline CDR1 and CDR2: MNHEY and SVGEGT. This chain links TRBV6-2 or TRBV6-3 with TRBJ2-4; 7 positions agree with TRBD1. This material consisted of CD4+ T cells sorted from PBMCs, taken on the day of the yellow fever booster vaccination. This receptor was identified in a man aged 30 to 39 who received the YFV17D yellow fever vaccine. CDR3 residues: CASSYSSRDSGGAKNIQYY. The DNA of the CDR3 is TGTGCCAGCAGTTACTCGTCCCGGGACAGTGGGGGAGCCAAAAACATTCAGTACTAC.